This T cell receptor beta chain was recovered during a study of early T cells in non-severe SARS-CoV-2 infection. Study at large: Bulk RNA taken from unsorted whole blood was sequenced, leaving chains unpaired. Overall study results and limits: VDJdb-based matching was biased toward anti-spike CD8 responses and missed private and CD4 specificities.

Unique molecular identifiers tagged individual cDNA molecules. TCRdb called the 5' RACE reads again in MiXCR, with one record for every CDR3 protein. Of 60,000 or so distinct CDR3 sequences listed, around 13% are singletons. This CDR3 comprises 20 residues. V lost 2 bases, J lost 0 bases, and 8 bases stayed unmatched. CDR1 and CDR2 from the germline V gene are MNHEY and SMNVEV (reference sequence). Only a few counts were recorded for this clonotype. The target antigen is unknown. This specimen was whole blood, taken at baseline. The source is an adult who was a healthcare worker with PCR-confirmed SARS-CoV-2 infection or an uninfected control (not recorded which). This chain joins TRBV27 and TRBJ1-6, with 12 bases aligning to TRBD1. The CDR3 spells CASSLVGGTGGFSYNSPLHF. The CDR3 DNA sequence: TGTGCCAGCAGTTTAGTTGGAGGGACAGGGGGCTTCTCCTATAATTCACCCCTCCACTTT.